The rows below give T cell receptor beta chains drawn from one sample of a study of STAT5B mutations in CD4+ large granular lymphocyte leukemia. Measured with immunoSEQ multiplex PCR; TCRdb has only the in-frame clones, and not every one. In the table there are 30,000 to 40,000 clones, around 88% of which are singletons. Sequencing was carried out using CD4+ T cells from blood buffy coats. The source is a human donor in good health. Both conserved end residues are part of each CDR3. The D gene is left open where the match is weak. The size field is filled for only some rows; it gives once, few, many or a size class.

v_call	clone_size	j_call	d_call	cdr3_aa	cdr3_nt
TRBV19	-	TRBJ2-7	-	CASSSKGVKGYEQYF	TGTGCCAGTAGTTCGAAGGGGGTAAAAGGCTACGAGCAGTACTTC
TRBV7-2	-	TRBJ2-1	TRBD1	CASSYRGPTANEQFF	TGTGCCAGCAGCTACAGGGGGCCCACGGCCAATGAGCAGTTCTTC
TRBV6-5	-	TRBJ1-4	-	CASSYVIGEKLFF	TGTGCCAGCAGTTACGTAATTGGGGAAAAACTGTTTTTT
TRBV5-4	-	TRBJ2-5	TRBD1	CATLNTGGGETQYF	TGTGCCACCCTTAATACAGGGGGCGGGGAGACCCAGTACTTC
TRBV4-1	few	TRBJ1-2	-	CASSQTPGTPGGGYGYTF	TGCGCCAGCAGCCAAACACCCGGGACCCCCGGGGGAGGCTATGGCTACACCTTC
TRBV10-3	-	TRBJ1-4	-	CAIRATNEKLFF	TGTGCCATCAGGGCAACTAATGAAAAACTGTTTTTT
TRBV7-9	-	TRBJ1-2	-	CASSLMTVGGDGYTF	TGTGCCAGCAGCTTAATGACAGTCGGCGGGGATGGCTACACCTTC
TRBV19	-	TRBJ2-1	TRBD2	CATARLAGVFNEQFF	TGTGCCACCGCCCGACTAGCGGGAGTCTTTAATGAGCAGTTCTTC
TRBV5-1	-	TRBJ2-2	-	CASWAKGSGGELFF	TGCGCCAGCTGGGCCAAGGGGTCGGGCGGGGAGCTGTTTTTT
TRBV27	-	TRBJ2-5	-	CASSFKGLGEETQYF	TGTGCCAGCAGTTTCAAGGGTCTTGGGGAGGAGACCCAGTACTTC
TRBV6-1	-	TRBJ1-2	TRBD1	CASSDESRGTGARGYTF	TGTGCCAGCAGTGACGAAAGTCGAGGGACAGGGGCTCGTGGCTACACCTTC
TRBV18	-	TRBJ2-1	TRBD2	CASSPGTSGRNEQFF	TGTGCCAGCTCACCCGGGACTAGCGGGAGAAATGAGCAGTTCTTC
TRBV7-9	-	TRBJ1-5	-	CASSPNSNQPQHF	TGTGCCAGCAGCCCTAATAGCAATCAGCCCCAGCATTTT
TRBV6-1	-	TRBJ2-3	-	CASRSLWDTQYF	TGTGCCAGCAGGAGCCTCTGGGATACGCAGTATTTT
TRBV4-3	few	TRBJ1-2	TRBD1	CASSQNPGQGARSGGYTF	TGCGCCAGCAGCCAAAATCCGGGACAGGGGGCCCGTTCCGGTGGCTACACCTTC
TRBV5-4	-	TRBJ2-3	TRBD2	CASSFPTSGTQYF	TGTGCCAGCAGCTTCCCCACTAGCGGGACGCAGTATTTT
TRBV5-1	once	TRBJ2-5	-	CASGPEGRETQYF	TGCGCCAGCGGACCGGAGGGCCGAGAGACCCAGTACTTC
TRBV7-6	-	TRBJ1-4	-	CASSLQMGVSEKLFF	TGTGCCAGCAGCTTGCAGATGGGGGTGTCCGAAAAACTGTTTTTT
TRBV11-3	-	TRBJ1-1	TRBD1	CASSSGTGGTEAFF	TGTGCCAGCAGCTCAGGGACAGGGGGCACTGAAGCTTTCTTT
TRBV6-5	-	TRBJ2-7	-	CASSYSTLVGYEQYF	TGTGCCAGCAGTTACTCGACCTTGGTTGGGTACGAGCAGTACTTC
TRBV5-4	-	TRBJ2-3	TRBD2	CASTSGRGGTDTQYF	TGTGCCAGCACCAGCGGGAGAGGGGGCACAGATACGCAGTATTTT
TRBV6-1	-	TRBJ2-3	-	CASSEGYTQYF	TGTGCCAGCAGTGAAGGGTATACGCAGTATTTT
TRBV7-2	-	TRBJ1-1	-	CASSKRGPRGSMNTEAFF	TGTGCCAGCAGCAAAAGGGGTCCCAGGGGCAGTATGAACACTGAAGCTTTCTTT
TRBV11-2	once	TRBJ2-7	-	CASSPPAGTIEQYF	TGTGCCAGCAGCCCCCCGGCGGGGACGATCGAGCAGTACTTC
TRBV5-1	-	TRBJ1-2	-	CASSVVTGNYGYTF	TGCGCCAGCAGCGTAGTCACAGGGAACTATGGCTACACCTTC
TRBV11-2	-	TRBJ2-1	TRBD2	CASTNSRLAGDEQFF	TGTGCCAGCACTAACTCCAGACTAGCGGGAGATGAGCAGTTCTTC
TRBV7-2	-	TRBJ2-2	-	CASSPPNAGELFF	TGTGCCAGCAGCCCACCTAATGCCGGGGAGCTGTTTTTT
TRBV7-3	-	TRBJ2-2	TRBD1	CASSSGQAWTGELFF	TGTGCCAGCAGCTCGGGACAGGCGTGGACCGGGGAGCTGTTTTTT
TRBV7-2	-	TRBJ1-2	-	CASSQQQGILGYTF	TGTGCCAGCAGCCAACAACAGGGAATTCTTGGCTACACCTTC
TRBV19	-	TRBJ2-6	-	CASSIWSATGANVLTF	TGTGCCAGTAGTATTTGGTCAGCGACCGGGGCCAACGTCCTGACTTTC
TRBV4-1	-	TRBJ2-7	-	CASSQRRETYEQYF	TGCGCCAGCAGCCAAAGACGGGAGACCTACGAGCAGTACTTC
TRBV28	-	TRBJ1-1	-	CASRPHGAGNTEAFF	TGTGCCAGCAGGCCTCATGGGGCGGGGAACACTGAAGCTTTCTTT
TRBV11-2	-	TRBJ2-7	-	CASSLVGSLAYEQYF	TGTGCCAGCAGCTTGGTTGGGTCGCTAGCCTACGAGCAGTACTTC
TRBV6-1	-	TRBJ1-1	-	CASSPASGRGTEAFF	TGTGCCAGCAGCCCAGCTTCGGGCAGGGGCACTGAAGCTTTCTTT
TRBV5-4	-	TRBJ1-4	-	CASSSKRGALSEKLFF	TGTGCCAGCAGCTCCAAAAGAGGGGCGCTGAGTGAAAAACTGTTTTTT
TRBV15	-	TRBJ2-3	-	CATSRESTDTQYF	TGTGCCACCAGCAGAGAGTCCACAGATACGCAGTATTTT
TRBV7-6	-	TRBJ2-7	TRBD1	CASSGMGQGAGEQYF	TGTGCCAGCAGCGGCATGGGACAGGGGGCGGGGGAGCAGTACTTC
TRBV6-5	-	TRBJ2-3	TRBD2	CASSSLAGGGGDTQYF	TGTGCCAGCAGTTCTCTAGCGGGGGGTGGGGGAGATACGCAGTATTTT
TRBV18	-	TRBJ1-2	TRBD1	CASSPYGTGVNYGYTF	TGTGCCAGCTCACCATACGGGACAGGGGTTAACTATGGCTACACCTTC
TRBV18	few	TRBJ1-2	-	CASSPSPAITNYIYGYTF	TGTGCCAGCTCACCATCCCCAGCGATCACTAACTATATCTATGGCTACACCTTC
TRBV5-1	-	TRBJ1-2	TRBD1	CASSLGTGTYGYTF	TGCGCCAGCAGCTTAGGGACAGGGACTTATGGCTACACCTTC
TRBV12-5	-	TRBJ1-3	-	CASGLGREDENSGNTIYF	TGTGCTAGTGGTTTGGGCAGGGAAGATGAAAACTCTGGAAACACCATATATTTT
TRBV6-5	-	TRBJ1-4	-	CASNLGWSNEKLFF	TGTGCCAGCAACCTAGGGTGGTCTAATGAAAAACTGTTTTTT
TRBV7-2	-	TRBJ2-1	TRBD1	CASSSGQGKIQFF	TGTGCCAGCAGCTCTGGACAGGGGAAGATACAGTTCTTC
TRBV7-3	-	TRBJ2-7	TRBD1	CASSPTVGTGAGEQYF	TGTGCCAGCAGCCCCACGGTGGGGACAGGGGCTGGTGAGCAGTACTTC
TRBV7-8	-	TRBJ2-1	TRBD1	CASSFRQGTHEQFF	TGTGCCAGCAGCTTTCGACAGGGGACCCATGAGCAGTTCTTC
TRBV15	once	TRBJ1-6	TRBD1	CATSFDRVNNSPLHF	TGTGCCACCAGCTTCGACAGGGTTAATAATTCACCCCTCCACTTT